This TCR beta chain stems from a study of blood T cell repertoires in COVID-19. In this sample, this clone turned up a few times. As processed by the authors: By means of reference gene primer amplification, nucleated cell counts were estimated. Using immunoSEQ multiplex PCR, the repertoire was profiled, and TCRdb retains in-frame clones only, with some absent. D and trimming were read from the DNA, whereas the V and J calls and clone size are those reported in that table. The sample has about 190,000 clones, around four fifths seen once. The CDR3 covers 17 residues. CDR1 MRHNA and CDR2 SNTAGT come from the germline V gene. The trim removed 5 bases at V and 6 bases at J, leaving 14 bases unmatched.

This TCR derives from a woman aged 70 to 79 with active or convalescent COVID-19. The sample comprised peripheral blood. This chain links TRBV6-4 with TRBJ2-1; 9 bases are shared with TRBD2. CDR3 bases: TGTGCCAGCAGTTCCCCCTCCGGACTAGCGAGGCGCAATGAGCAGTTCTTC. Amino acid sequence: CASSSPSGLARRNEQFF.